The 3 T cell receptor beta chains reported below all come from one sample, sequenced in a study of human T cells and chemical hapten exposure. MiXCR, applied by TCRdb to the RACE reads, yields one record per CDR3 protein. The sample lists about 52,000 distinct CDR3 sequences, 9.9% occurring once. The sample's time point: patch test 3, about 24 weeks after DPC sensitization. Treatment defined: therapeutic diphenylcyclopropenone sensitization with weekly scalp DPC. Sequencing used whole blood, obtained in connection with sensitization to the hapten diphenylcyclopropenone (DPC). The receptor set was obtained from a woman in her 40s with alopecia areata. Some clones in this sample may be carry-over from other donors' samples.

This clonotype was counted only a few times. V is TRBV27 and J is TRBJ2-7, with D possibly matching TRBD2 (6 bases). The germline CDR1 and CDR2 sequences are MNHEY and SMNVEV (reference sequence). There are 16 residues in the CDR3. Between the trimmed V and J ends, which lost 5 bases and 3 bases, there was a span of 20 bases. The CDR3 here is CASSPLGSLRFYEQYF. DNA of the CDR3: TGTGCCAGCAGTCCCCTCGGGAGTCTGCGCTTCTACGAGCAGTACTTC.

Ten or more counts support this clonotype. The genes are TRBV20-1 and TRBJ2-7; 8 bases match TRBD1. Germline lookup yields CDR1 DFQATT and CDR2 SNEGSKA (reference sequence). The CDR3 is 14 residues long. Unmatched junction bases numbered 8, after V lost 5 bases and J lost 2 bases. The DNA of the CDR3 is TGCAGTGCTTACAAGGACAGGGCGGCCTACGAGCAGTACTTC. This sequence encodes CSAYKDRAAYEQYF.

This clonotype appeared a few times. The J gene is TRBJ1-1, the V gene TRBV6-2 or TRBV6-3, with D possibly TRBD1 on 5 matching bases. V was cut by 2 bases and J by 0 bases, with 22 bases left in between. The CDR3 is made up of 19 amino acids. CDR1 is MNHEY and CDR2 is SVGEGT in the germline V gene. In nucleotides, the CDR3 is TGTGCCAGCAGTTACCCCGGGACCGCGAGGGTCGGAATGAACACTGAAGCTTTCTTT. Residues: CASSYPGTARVGMNTEAFF.